Sequencing of this T cell receptor beta chain was carried out in a study of metastatic and nonmetastatic thyroid tumors. The table lists this clone with many counts. V was pared by 2 bases and J by 8 bases, with 10 bases between. This CDR3 spans 13 amino acids. Germline V gives CDR1 SGHDT, CDR2 YYEEEE. TCRdb re-called the PCR reads with MiXCR. The table lists about 17,000 clones, 20% to 30% of them singletons. Patients had received no treatment of any kind before thyroid surgery. This chain connects TRBV5-6 to TRBJ1-4; D ambiguous. The receptor was derived from a female donor with papillary thyroid cancer or a benign thyroid nodule (not recorded which). Some clones in this sample may be carry-over from other donors' samples. The source material was tumor tissue. The CDR3 region has the DNA TGTGCCAGCAGCTTTGACCCGGGGGAAAAACTGTTTTTT. This encodes CASSFDPGEKLFF. Filled out from reference TRBV5-6 and TRBJ1-4, the complete variable domain reads DAGVTQSPTHLIKTRGQQVTLRCSPKSGHDTVSWYQQALGQGPQFIFQYYEEEERQRGNFPDRFSGHQFPNYSSELNVNALLLGDSALYLCASSFDPGEKLFFGSGTQLSVL.